This is a list of T cell receptor beta chains from one sample in a study of T cell changes during pregnancy in multiple sclerosis. Sequencing used immunoSEQ multiplex PCR; TCRdb keeps in-frame clones, though not all of them. In the table there are 10,000 to 15,000 clones, around 94% of which are singletons. The source was CD4+ T cells from peripheral blood mononuclear cells, collected before pregnancy. These TCRs come from a female donor with multiple sclerosis, enrolled in a pregnancy study. Both conserved end residues are trimmed from each CDR3. A D gene is named only where the DNA matches it firmly.

v_gene	d_gene	j_gene	CDR3aa
TRBV2	NA	TRBJ2-4	ASSEFGRQRERGKNIQY
TRBV19	TRBD1	TRBJ2-6	ASSLGQGATGANVLT
TRBV5-6	TRBD1	TRBJ1-2	ASSTGQNGFNYGYT
TRBV19	TRBD1	TRBJ1-3	ASSMVLPGTGFSGNTIY
TRBV6-1	NA	TRBJ2-7	ASSEYFWQY
TRBV18	NA	TRBJ1-1	ASSTIPLSSTRTEAF
TRBV5-1	TRBD1	TRBJ1-1	ASSLAIQGPMNTEAF
TRBV29-1	NA	TRBJ2-5	SVVRAGQETQY
TRBV28	NA	TRBJ2-3	ASRLGITDTQY
TRBV15	NA	TRBJ2-7	ATGRLMGARNEQY
TRBV5-1	NA	TRBJ2-4	ASSMDTAKNIQY
TRBV6-5	NA	TRBJ2-1	ASSFWGAYNEQF
TRBV7-2	NA	TRBJ1-5	ASSPTGGNQPQH
TRBV5-1	NA	TRBJ2-3	ASSLMRGPTDTQY
TRBV19	NA	TRBJ1-6	ASSRQGVSPLH
TRBV19	TRBD2	TRBJ2-2	ASSIVGGSGGAGELF
TRBV5-1	NA	TRBJ1-3	ASRPSGSSGNTIY
TRBV25-1	NA	TRBJ1-5	ASSDPRSNQPQH
TRBV7-3	TRBD2	TRBJ2-6	ASSLLGGAGANVLT
TRBV9	TRBD2	TRBJ2-1	ASSVTVSRLAGDNEQF
TRBV11-2	TRBD1	TRBJ2-1	ASRRGQGSYNEQF
TRBV18	NA	TRBJ1-3	ASSPQGFAGNTIY
TRBV19	NA	TRBJ1-5	ASSSHGVASNQPQH